Listed below are T cell receptor beta chains from one sample, sequenced in a study of shared clonotypes between healthy human individuals. TCRdb keeps only in-frame clones here, not all; method: immunoSEQ multiplex PCR. The sample comprises hundreds of thousands of clones, 95% to 98% of which are singletons, and around 0.3% rests with the top ten. Sequencing was carried out using naive CD8+ T cells sorted from blood. These receptor sequences come from a man aged 30 to 45 in good health. The CDR3 runs from the conserved cysteine through the conserved F or W. The D gene is left open where the match is weak. Clone size is not always given. Where it is, it says once, few, many or a class for expanded clones.

V	size	D	J	CDR3	DNA
TRBV11-2	-	TRBD2	TRBJ2-4	CASSPRAGGAAKNIQYF	TGTGCCAGCAGCCCCCGGGCGGGGGGCGCGGCCAAAAACATTCAGTACTTC
TRBV27	-	-	TRBJ2-7	CASSQRADSYEQYF	TGTGCCAGCAGTCAAAGGGCGGACTCCTACGAGCAGTACTTC
TRBV6-5	-	-	TRBJ2-1	CASSSINTNEQFF	TGTGCCAGCAGTTCGATTAACACCAATGAGCAGTTCTTC
TRBV4-2	-	-	TRBJ2-1	CASSQVIGAREQFF	TGTGCCAGCAGCCAAGTTATAGGGGCGAGGGAGCAGTTCTTC
TRBV7-9	once	TRBD2	TRBJ2-1	CASSFPAGVYNEQFF	TGTGCCAGCAGCTTCCCAGCGGGAGTATACAATGAGCAGTTCTTC
TRBV4-1	-	-	TRBJ2-7	CASSQVPDNLEQYF	TGCGCCAGCAGCCAAGTCCCAGACAACCTCGAGCAGTACTTC
TRBV29-1	-	TRBD2	TRBJ2-2	CSVELADRNTGELFF	TGCAGCGTTGAACTAGCGGATAGGAACACCGGGGAGCTGTTTTTT
TRBV7-6	-	-	TRBJ2-7	CASSLDSLAYEQYF	TGTGCCAGCAGCTTAGATAGTCTAGCCTACGAGCAGTACTTC
TRBV6-5	-	-	TRBJ2-1	CASMDLGVSYNEQFF	TGTGCCAGCATGGACTTGGGGGTGTCCTACAATGAGCAGTTCTTC
TRBV5-5	-	-	TRBJ2-5	CASSSTRGETQYF	TGTGCCAGCAGCTCGACTAGAGGCGAGACCCAGTACTTC
TRBV6-5	-	-	TRBJ2-3	CASSRIAGTDTQYF	TGTGCCAGCAGCCGTATAGCGGGCACAGATACGCAGTATTTT
TRBV7-8	-	TRBD1	TRBJ1-5	CASRRTGNSNQPQHF	TGTGCCAGCAGACGGACAGGGAATAGCAATCAGCCCCAGCATTTT
TRBV7-2	-	TRBD2	TRBJ2-3	CASSLGIGLAGADTQYF	TGTGCCAGCAGCTTAGGGATCGGGCTAGCGGGCGCAGATACGCAGTATTTT
TRBV18	-	-	TRBJ2-1	CASSNQRNYNEQFF	TGTGCCAGCTCAAATCAGCGGAACTACAATGAGCAGTTCTTC
TRBV6-1	-	TRBD2	TRBJ2-5	CASSVNEIAGGHQETQYF	TGTGCCAGCAGTGTAAACGAAATAGCGGGAGGTCACCAAGAGACCCAGTACTTC
TRBV5-6	-	-	TRBJ1-1	CASRASWGTEAFF	TGTGCCAGCAGGGCGTCATGGGGCACTGAAGCTTTCTTT
TRBV10-3	-	-	TRBJ1-3	CAISGPTAKGRVSGNTIYF	TGTGCCATCAGTGGCCCGACAGCAAAGGGGCGGGTGTCTGGAAACACCATATATTTT
TRBV15	-	TRBD1	TRBJ2-7	CATSRQTGRSYEQYF	TGTGCCACCAGCAGACAGACAGGGCGATCCTACGAGCAGTACTTC
TRBV6-5	-	-	TRBJ1-2	CASSYDSYGYTF	TGTGCCAGCAGCTATGACAGCTATGGCTACACCTTC
TRBV11-2	-	TRBD1	TRBJ2-7	CASGGQGYEQYF	TGTGCCAGCGGAGGACAGGGCTACGAGCAGTACTTC
TRBV27	-	TRBD2	TRBJ2-1	CASSLSGGRADNEQFF	TGTGCCAGCAGTTTATCCGGCGGGAGGGCCGACAATGAGCAGTTCTTC
TRBV19	-	TRBD2	TRBJ2-7	CATSLSGSYEQYF	TGTGCCACCTCCCTCAGCGGGAGTTACGAGCAGTACTTC
TRBV6-1	-	-	TRBJ1-5	CASNDQYSNQPQHF	TGTGCCAGCAACGATCAGTATAGCAATCAGCCCCAGCATTTT
TRBV5-5	-	-	TRBJ1-1	CASSFDSDPNVRNTEAFF	TGTGCCAGCAGCTTCGACTCGGACCCTAACGTGCGGAACACTGAAGCTTTCTTT
TRBV7-6	-	-	TRBJ1-4	CASSSGSNEKLFF	TGTGCCAGCAGCTCGGGGTCTAATGAAAAACTGTTTTTT
TRBV7-3	-	-	TRBJ2-1	CASSLLVGGSYNEQFF	TGTGCCAGCAGCTTATTAGTAGGGGGCTCCTACAATGAGCAGTTCTTC
TRBV7-6	-	-	TRBJ2-3	CASSPGIGRTDTQYF	TGTGCCAGCAGCCCCGGGATAGGCCGCACAGATACGCAGTATTTT
TRBV9	-	-	TRBJ2-5	CASSVAEGWGETQYF	TGTGCCAGCAGCGTAGCGGAGGGGTGGGGTGAGACCCAGTACTTC
TRBV28	-	-	TRBJ1-1	CASSSELNTEAFF	TGTGCCAGCAGTTCGGAACTGAACACTGAAGCTTTCTTT
TRBV6-5	-	-	TRBJ1-2	CASSYGPGTRAGYTF	TGTGCCAGCAGTTACGGGCCCGGGACAAGGGCTGGCTACACCTTC
TRBV7-9	-	TRBD2	TRBJ2-3	CASSLVASGSGTDTQYF	TGTGCCAGCAGCTTAGTCGCTAGCGGGAGTGGTACAGATACGCAGTATTTT
TRBV27	-	-	TRBJ2-7	CASSFYPAREQYF	TGTGCCAGCAGTTTCTACCCAGCCCGTGAGCAGTACTTC
TRBV30	-	-	TRBJ1-5	CAWSAQNQPQHF	TGTGCCTGGAGCGCCCAAAATCAGCCCCAGCATTTT